This TCR beta chain was sequenced for a study of blood T cell repertoires in COVID-19. Study-wide background: Samples of COVID-19 (acute and convalescent) were obtained from the United States, Italy and Spain.

Under the authors' procedure: Counts of nucleated cells, estimated from reference gene primer amplification, were obtained. Clones were read by immunoSEQ multiplex PCR, and TCRdb kept only the in-frame ones, dropping some. D and trimming come from the DNA, and the V and J calls and clone size come from that table. The sample holds roughly 290,000 clones; approximately 83% are singletons and the top ten take over 2%. Those who participated ranged in age from roughly 18 to 95 years and resided in about two dozen US areas. Participants' reported clinical history set cohort assignment. V was trimmed by 2 bases and J by 6 bases, leaving 13 bases between them. Germline-derived CDR1 and CDR2 are MGHRA and YSYEKL. The CDR3 extends over 15 amino acids.

Sequencing input: PBMCs or T cells enriched from blood (not recorded which). The TCR sequence derives from a man aged 25 to 45 who had recovered from COVID-19. The chain employs TRBV4-1 and TRBJ1-4; D not resolved. The CDR3 sequence: CASSQREAGDEKLFF. CDR3 sequence (DNA): TGCGCCAGCAGCCAACGAGAAGCGGGAGATGAAAAACTGTTTTTT.